One sample yielded the 32 T cell receptor beta chains listed below, sequenced in a study of blood T cell repertoires in COVID-19. TCRdb's table, derived via immunoSEQ multiplex PCR, lists solely in-frame clones and lacks some. The table lists 200,000 to 250,000 clones, 87% of them singletons. The sequenced sample consisted of peripheral blood. These receptors all stem from a man between 18 and 35 years old with active or convalescent COVID-19.

The rearrangement links TRBV4-1 to TRBJ2-1; D is unresolved. With 3 bases removed from V and 0 bases from J, the gap between germline ends came to 12 bases. CDR1 and CDR2 (germline): MGHRA, YSYEKL. There are 16 residues in the CDR3. The CDR3: CASSHKDTNSYNEQFF. The CDR3 DNA follows: TGCGCCAGCAGCCATAAAGACACCAACTCCTACAATGAGCAGTTCTTC.

This chain joins TRBV14 and TRBJ1-4, with D tentatively TRBD1 (5 bases). Trimming took off 4 bases at V and 7 bases at J, with 16 bases between the two ends. Germline CDR1 is SGHDN and CDR2 is FVKESK. This CDR3 comprises 15 residues. CDR3 DNA: TGTGCCAGCAGCCCGGCAGGGTTGCCTAGTGAAAAACTGTTTTTT. Its translation: CASSPAGLPSEKLFF.

This chain uses TRBV27 with TRBJ1-2; perhaps TRBD1 as D (5 bases). The germline CDR1 and CDR2 sequences are MNHEY and SMNVEV (reference sequence). CDR3 length: 13 amino acids. Trimming took off 6 bases at V and 2 bases at J, with 10 bases between the two ends. The CDR3 DNA reads as TGTGCCAGCAGGTCGACAGAGAACTATGGCTACACCTTC. Translated, it gives CASRSTENYGYTF.

CDR3 in amino acids: CASSPATGGPDGYTF. Written as DNA, the CDR3 is TGCGCCAGCAGCCCAGCCACAGGGGGGCCAGATGGCTACACCTTC. The chain uses TRBV5-1 and TRBJ1-2, with 8 bases aligning to TRBD1. CDR3 length equals 15 residues. V shed 4 bases and J 6 bases; nucleotides not matched to a gene: 11. The V gene's germline CDR1 is SGHRS and CDR2 YFSETQ.

The genes are TRBV5-1 and TRBJ1-5; D is ambiguous. Germline assignment: CDR1 SGHRS and CDR2 YFSETQ. The CDR3 is 14 amino acids. V was pared by 0 bases and J by 6 bases, with 10 bases between. DNA of the CDR3: TGCGCCAGCAGCTTGGTGGCGGGTCGTCAGCCCCAGCATTTT. Protein sequence: CASSLVAGRQPQHF.

The chain joins TRBV29-1 to TRBJ1-2; D not certain. The germline V gene has CDR1 SQVTM and CDR2 ANQGSEA. Trimming removed 4 bases from V and 8 bases from J, with 14 bases in between. CDR3 length equals 12 residues. CDR3 DNA: TGCAGCGTTGTCCGGCAGACTTGGGGCTACACCTTC. Protein product: CSVVRQTWGYTF.

V and J are TRBV9 and TRBJ2-3, with TRBD2 identical over 10 bases. Germline V gives CDR1 SGDLS, CDR2 YYNGEE. The V segment lost 3 bases and the J segment 2 bases; nucleotides outside the gene matches: 6. The CDR3 length is 16 residues. CDR3 residues: CASSGKAGGTTDTQYF. In DNA form, the CDR3 reads TGTGCCAGCAGCGGGAAAGCGGGGGGGACCACAGATACGCAGTATTTT.

The chain recombines TRBV19 with TRBJ2-2; perhaps TRBD1 as D (6 bases). Deletions cut 7 bases from V and 3 bases from J, with 15 bases between. There are 15 residues in the CDR3. Per the germline V gene, CDR1 is LNHDA and CDR2 is SQIVND (reference sequence). The CDR3 nucleotides are TGTGCCAGTATCCACAGGGATGGATACACCGGGGAGCTGTTTTTT. This encodes CASIHRDGYTGELFF.

The chain joins TRBV6-2 or TRBV6-3 to TRBJ2-7, with D unresolved. The CDR3 is 13 amino acids. Per the germline V gene, CDR1 is MNHEY and CDR2 is SVGEGT. V lost 6 bases and J 0 bases, leaving 9 bases between the germline ends. CDR3 region: CASSPPLSYEQYF. In nucleotides, the CDR3 is TGTGCCAGCAGCCCTCCCCTCTCCTACGAGCAGTACTTC.

In this sample, this clone turned up once. J is TRBJ1-2 and V is TRBV5-1, with unresolved D. The V and J ends lost 2 bases and 9 bases respectively, with 20 bases between them. The CDR3 contains 15 residues. Germline lookup yields CDR1 SGHRS and CDR2 YFSETQ. The CDR3 here is CASSFIPGSSESYTF. In DNA form, the CDR3 reads TGCGCCAGCAGCTTCATACCAGGAAGCTCAGAAAGCTACACCTTC. The whole variable domain, filled in from reference TRBV5-1 and TRBJ1-2, reads KAGVTQTPRYLIKTRGQQVTLSCSPISGHRSVSWYQQTPGQGLQFLFEYFSETQRNKGNFPGRFSGRQFSNSRSEMNVSTLELGDSALYLCASSFIPGSSESYTFGSGTRLTVV.

V and J are TRBV5-1 and TRBJ2-1; 12 positions match TRBD2. The CDR3 spans 14 residues. V trimming: 10 bases; J trimming: 8 bases; junction bases outside the gene matches: 10. Germline lookup yields CDR1 SGHRS and CDR2 YFSETQ. In DNA, the CDR3 is TGCGCCGGAGCCTGGACTAGCGGGAACCATGAGCAGTTCTTC. Amino acids: CAGAWTSGNHEQFF.

The rearrangement joins TRBV27 to TRBJ1-2; 8 bases align to TRBD1. The CDR3 sequence is 14 residues long. V lost 2 bases to trimming and J lost 7 bases; unmatched junction nucleotides: 6. Germline V lookup: CDR1 MNHEY, CDR2 SMNVEV (reference sequence). CDR3 amino acids: CASSLQGAYGGYTF. As DNA, the CDR3 is TGTGCCAGCAGTTTACAGGGGGCCTACGGTGGCTACACCTTC.

V is TRBV5-1 and J is TRBJ2-7, with 9 positions matching TRBD2. This CDR3 comprises 16 residues. V trimming: 0 bases; J trimming: 1 base; junction bases outside the gene matches: 5. Germline values: CDR1 SGHRS, CDR2 YFSETQ. The CDR3 region has the DNA TGCGCCAGCAGCTTGGGACTAGCGGACCCATCCTACGAGCAGTACTTC. Its protein is CASSLGLADPSYEQYF.

This chain uses TRBV24-1 with TRBJ1-2, with 9 positions matching TRBD1. V lost 3 bases to trimming and J lost 3 bases; unmatched junction nucleotides: 4. Germline-derived CDR1 and CDR2 are KGHDR and SFDVKD. CDR3 length equals 15 residues. The CDR3 bases are TGTGCCACCAGTGATCCCCGGACAGGGGACTATGGCTACACCTTC. Encoded protein: CATSDPRTGDYGYTF.

This clone occurred once. This chain links TRBV28 with TRBJ1-3; tentatively, D is TRBD1 (5 bases). Per germline, CDR1 MDHEN and CDR2 SYDVKM. The CDR3 loop spans 14 amino acids. Deletions cut 7 bases from V and 3 bases from J, with 13 bases between. As DNA, the CDR3 is TGTGCCAGCACGCCTGGGGGGAATGGAAACACCATATATTTT. Its protein product is CASTPGGNGNTIYF.

The table lists this clone with a few counts. J is TRBJ1-3 and V is TRBV18; D is unresolved. The germline V gene encodes CDR1 KGHSH and CDR2 LQKENI. This CDR3 comprises 15 residues. The ends were cut back, 8 bases at V and 0 bases at J, with 14 bases in the middle. For the CDR3, the DNA is TGTGCCAGCACTAAGTTGAAGAGCTCTGGAAACACCATATATTTT. Translated, it gives CASTKLKSSGNTIYF.

This chain uses TRBV5-5 with TRBJ2-5; the match to TRBD1 covers 9 bases. This CDR3 has 16 residues. The V segment lost 4 bases and the J segment 4 bases; nucleotides outside the gene matches: 11. Germline CDR1 and CDR2: SGHKS and YYEKEE (reference sequence). CDR3: CASSRGTGISGETQYF. The CDR3 DNA reads as TGTGCCAGCAGCAGAGGGACAGGGATCTCAGGAGAGACCCAGTACTTC.

The chain uses TRBV18 and TRBJ2-1; D may be TRBD1 (6 bases). Trimming stripped 3 bases from V and 5 bases from J, with 14 bases between. Germline CDR1 and CDR2: KGHSH and LQKENI. The CDR3 consists of 15 residues. The CDR3 sequence: CASSPDSWYDNEQFF. The CDR3 coding sequence is TGTGCCAGCTCACCGGACAGCTGGTATGACAATGAGCAGTTCTTC.

The V and J genes are TRBV5-1 and TRBJ2-5, with D possibly TRBD2 on 5 matching bases. There are 15 residues in the CDR3. Trimming cost V 1 base and J 2 bases, with 12 bases left between them. From germline, CDR1 is SGHRS and CDR2 YFSETQ. CDR3 loop: CASSLTLLVQETQYF. CDR3 bases: TGCGCCAGCAGCTTGACTCTACTAGTTCAAGAGACCCAGTACTTC.

The chain uses TRBV6-5 and TRBJ1-2; 10 positions agree with TRBD1. Germline loops: CDR1 MNHEY, CDR2 SVGAGI. The CDR3 has 15 amino acids. J was trimmed by 7 bases and V by 2 bases; bases with no gene match: 7. CDR3 region: CASSYDMGQGSGYTF. Written as DNA, the CDR3 is TGTGCCAGCAGTTACGACATGGGACAGGGGTCTGGCTACACCTTC.

The chain has TRBV7-9 and TRBJ2-2; 10 bases are a match to TRBD1. CDR3 length: 17 amino acids. V gave up 2 bases and J gave up 0 bases; unmatched junction bases: 3. Germline V gene data show CDR1 as SEHNR and CDR2 as FQNEAQ (reference sequence). The chain's CDR3 is CASSLKGQGTNTGELFF. CDR3 nucleotide sequence: TGTGCCAGCAGCTTAAAGGGACAGGGGACGAACACCGGGGAGCTGTTTTTT.

V gene TRBV5-8 combines with J gene TRBJ2-1; 7 bases are shared with TRBD1. V lost 4 bases to trimming and J lost 2 bases; unmatched junction nucleotides: 9. The germline V gene encodes CDR1 SGHTS and CDR2 YDEGEE. This CDR3 has 16 residues. The CDR3 here is CASSVHERGPYNEQFF. CDR3 coding DNA: TGTGCCAGCAGCGTCCATGAGAGGGGGCCCTACAATGAGCAGTTCTTC.

The CDR3: CASSPRDRGQEKLFF. The DNA for the CDR3 is TGCGCCAGCAGCCCCCGGGACAGGGGGCAAGAAAAACTGTTTTTT. The genes are TRBV5-1 and TRBJ1-4, with TRBD1 matching 12 bases. This CDR3 spans 15 amino acids. The ends lost 4 bases at V and 8 bases at J; junction bases unmatched: 6. Germline V gene sequence: CDR1 SGHRS, CDR2 YFSETQ.

The V and J genes are TRBV10-3 and TRBJ2-1, with D possibly TRBD1 on 6 matching bases. Germline CDR1 reads ENHRY; CDR2 reads SYGVKD. V gave up 4 bases and J gave up 8 bases, with 12 bases separating them. The CDR3 is 13 residues long. The CDR3 sequence: CAISVQGIDEQFF. The CDR3 region has the DNA TGTGCCATCAGTGTACAGGGTATCGATGAGCAGTTCTTC.

CDR3 region: CASSLETSGAYEQYF. In DNA form, the CDR3 reads TGTGCCAGCAGCTTAGAAACTAGCGGGGCCTACGAGCAGTACTTC. The rearrangement uses TRBV7-2 and TRBJ2-7; 10 positions agree with TRBD2. This CDR3 spans 15 amino acids. Germline lookup yields CDR1 SGHTA and CDR2 FQGNSA. Losses at the gene ends were 1 base for V and 2 bases for J; bases not matched to a gene: 2.

This sequence joins TRBV27 and TRBJ2-1, with D possibly being TRBD2 (5 bases). Between the trimmed V and J ends, which lost 3 bases and 1 base, there was a span of 13 bases. Germline assignment: CDR1 MNHEY and CDR2 SMNVEV (reference sequence). The CDR3 contains 16 residues. The CDR3 nucleotides are TGTGCCAGCAGTTTGTACCGGGGTGCATCCTACAATGAGCAGTTCTTC. Translating gives CASSLYRGASYNEQFF.

The chain employs TRBV7-7 and TRBJ2-5; 8 nucleotides line up with TRBD2. The germline CDR1 and CDR2 sequences are SSHAT and FNYEAQ (reference sequence). The CDR3 runs to 15 residues. V shed 5 bases and J 5 bases; nucleotides not matched to a gene: 10. This CDR3 is CASSPNGGAYETQYF. Written as DNA, the CDR3 is TGTGCCAGCAGCCCCAACGGGGGGGCCTATGAGACCCAGTACTTC.

The rearrangement links TRBV5-4 to TRBJ2-1, with 14 bases that match TRBD2. Per germline, CDR1 SGHNT and CDR2 YYREEE (reference sequence). Germline trimming cut 4 bases from V and 1 base from J; bases unmatched to any gene: 7. There are 18 residues in the CDR3. CDR3 DNA: TGTGCCAGCAGCCCCGGGACTAGCGGGAGTTGGTCCTACAATGAGCAGTTCTTC. Translating gives CASSPGTSGSWSYNEQFF.

The CDR3 protein is CASTLGTGGNQPQHF. CDR3 coding DNA: TGTGCCAGCACCCTAGGGACAGGGGGCAATCAGCCCCAGCATTTT. The genes are TRBV28 and TRBJ1-5, with TRBD1 matching 10 bases. V lost 7 bases to trimming and J lost 2 bases; unmatched junction nucleotides: 5. The CDR3 covers 15 residues. The germline CDR1 and CDR2 sequences are MDHEN and SYDVKM.

CDR3 region: CAWRSIDRGRLFF. In nucleotides, the CDR3 is TGTGCCTGGAGATCGATCGACAGGGGGAGGCTGTTTTTT. The rearrangement links TRBV30 to TRBJ1-4; 9 bases align to TRBD1. CDR1 and CDR2 from the germline V gene are GTSNPN and SVGIG (reference sequence). The CDR3 is 13 amino acids. V lost 3 bases and J lost 14; bases outside the gene matches: 10.

The chain links TRBV2 to TRBJ2-7, with D perhaps matching TRBD1 (6 bases). CDR1 and CDR2 from the germline V gene are SNHLY and FYNNEI. V was pared by 5 bases and J by 7 bases, with 21 bases between. This CDR3 has 15 amino acids. The CDR3 is CASSSSRTITGEQYF. The CDR3 nucleotides are TGTGCCAGCAGTTCTTCCCGAACCATTACAGGGGAGCAGTACTTC.

The chain recombines TRBV30 with TRBJ1-1, with TRBD1 matching 7 bases. Germline V gene sequence: CDR1 GTSNPN, CDR2 SVGIG (reference sequence). The CDR3 is made up of 19 amino acids. The ends lost 1 base at V and 1 base at J; junction bases unmatched: 18. The CDR3 coding sequence is TGTGCCTGGAGTGCGTTTGGATGGGACCGGGGACAGAGGAACACTGAAGCTTTCTTT. Protein product: CAWSAFGWDRGQRNTEAFF.